This TCR beta chain was profiled in a study of blood T cell repertoires in COVID-19. The wider study: Some COVID-19 samples were acute and others convalescent; all came from the United States, Italy and Spain.

Per germline, CDR1 LNHDA and CDR2 SQIVND (reference sequence). This CDR3 is 15 amino acids long. The V end lost 10 bases, the J end lost 2 bases, and 21 bases lay between the germline ends. Per the study methods: Reference gene primer amplification yielded estimated nucleated cell counts. TCRdb's table, derived via immunoSEQ multiplex PCR, lists solely in-frame clones and lacks some. The V and J calls and clone size were taken over from that table, and D and trimming were inferred from the DNA. The sample carries tens of thousands of clones, roughly 90% recorded once. The sequence was obtained from a human donor in a cohort sampled during active COVID-19. The chain is built from TRBV19 and TRBJ2-7; D is uncertain. Sequenced input: peripheral blood. CDR3: CAISMGVGSTYEQYF. As DNA, the CDR3 is TGTGCCATTTCAATGGGCGTGGGCAGTACCTACGAGCAGTACTTC.